The text below deals with one TCR beta chain. The antigen this receptor binds is unknown. No base quality information exists; no much larger clone differs at one position. The entry originates in a study of shared clonotypes between healthy human individuals (TCRdb year 2020). Study-level background: The cohort comprised a couple of women and three men aged 18 to 49 years. To estimate repertoire size and how much clonotype sharing occurs between individuals, the study deeply sequenced the blood TCR repertoires of about five healthy adults. Different laboratories and diverse techniques were used to prepare libraries and sequence TCR repertoires, to increase sequencing depth and limit assay-specific biases. Per donor, three plates each were used for CD4 naive and CD4 memory, two for CD8 naive, and one for CD8 memory. Leukapheresis yielded between about 0.85 and 9.5 billion PBMCs per donor.

General study outcomes and caveats: Sharing across a few donors was observed for 5% to 6.5% of naive CD4, about 4% of naive CD8, roughly 2.3% of memory CD4, and roughly 0.4% of memory CD8 clonotypes. Pairwise subsampling led to the expectation that sequencing depth would affect the degree of clonotype sharing among donors. Naive subsets generally had larger estimated clonotype richness than memory subsets did. Only blood was sampled, and tissue TCR repertoires likely differ from those in blood. Rarefaction of sorted-subset datasets indicated incomplete sequencing despite the large sequencing depth. Higher generation probabilities were observed for clonotypes shared by all four sorted-subset donors than for non-shared clonotypes. The small number of donors limited the genetic and exposure-history diversity represented.

Using the deep immunoSEQ assay, TCR CDR3 regions were amplified from genomic DNA by multiplex PCR. Extracted genomic DNA from each cell subset was spread evenly across all wells of several immunoSEQ 96-well plates, with each plate serving as a replicate. Each replicate PCR for sorted subsets received around 200 ng genomic DNA, equal to 28,000 or so T cell genomes. Purified libraries were quantified with a Qubit 3.0 fluorometer, sized on a Bioanalyzer 2100, and re-quantified with the KAPA Library Quantification kit. Every immunoSEQ 96-well plate was sequenced on a dedicated single-read 150-cycle Illumina NextSeq 550 flow cell. From the authors' description of their analysis: Because the immunoSEQ output held only junctional sequences and lacked quality scores, the filtering could not match the filtering applied to full-length reads. To assign V/J genes and CDR3, sequences were annotated against IMGT germline references using PyIR, a Python wrapper for IgBLAST v1.9. Reads were removed for weak V/J assignments (E-value above 1e-6), missing CDR3, stop codons, out-of-frame junctions, or ambiguous translated residues. V3J clonotypes were defined as sequences sharing an identical inferred V gene, J gene, and CDR3 amino acid sequence. To compute the percentage overlap between repertoires, the number of shared unique clonotypes was divided by the size of the smaller repertoire. Three approaches were used to assess repertoire richness: RTK rarefaction, the Chao1 estimator, and Recon v2.1 estimates of unobserved clonotypes. Generation probabilities were computed with OLGA for all TCRbeta clonotypes obtained by the gDNA method from a handful of donors. TCRdb retrieved this table from immuneACCESS and kept in-frame rearrangements only. Not all clones are present; in checked studies, unresolved V genes account for under half, and no reason is known for the remainder. The V and J calls and the clone size are those of that table, but D and trimming were determined from the DNA. The sample yields around 2.1 million clones; approximately 94% were counted once. About 1.8% of the sample is in the top ten clones.

For the CD8 naive samples, CD45RO-negative cells were positively selected for CCR7, yielding a CD45RA+CCR7+ population from which TemRA cells were excluded. The donors were healthy, HIV-negative adults who had no recently reported acute infections or vaccinations. All donors were Caucasian adults living in Nashville, Tennessee, USA. Blood was collected by leukapheresis, and PBMCs were isolated by Ficoll-Histopaque density gradient centrifugation and then cryopreserved in liquid nitrogen vapor phase. Purity and quantity of every magnetically sorted T cell population were checked by analytical flow cytometry. From each sorted fraction, genomic DNA was isolated and quantified by UV absorbance on a Nanodrop 2000c. The clonotype was recovered from a man aged 18 to 29 in good health. Some clones in this sample may be carry-over from other donors' samples. The sample taken for sequencing was naive CD8+ T cells from PBMCs. The sample's cell subset or site label, in plain terms: CD45RA+CCR7+.

The CDR3 region has the sequence CASSPTDREYYGYTF. The DNA reads as follows: TGTGCCAGCAGCCCCACCGACAGGGAGTACTATGGCTACACCTTC. This receptor chain uses TRBV5-4 and TRBJ1-2, and TRBD1 matches 7 of the central bases. Looking up the germline V gene (reference sequence) yields CDR1 SGHNT and CDR2 YYREEE. Counted from cysteine to phenylalanine, this CDR3 has 15 amino acids. The entry retains the CDR3 DNA only, 45 bases that are in frame from base 1. V is trimmed back by 4 bases and J by 3 bases, and the junction contains 9 bases that no gene match accounts for.